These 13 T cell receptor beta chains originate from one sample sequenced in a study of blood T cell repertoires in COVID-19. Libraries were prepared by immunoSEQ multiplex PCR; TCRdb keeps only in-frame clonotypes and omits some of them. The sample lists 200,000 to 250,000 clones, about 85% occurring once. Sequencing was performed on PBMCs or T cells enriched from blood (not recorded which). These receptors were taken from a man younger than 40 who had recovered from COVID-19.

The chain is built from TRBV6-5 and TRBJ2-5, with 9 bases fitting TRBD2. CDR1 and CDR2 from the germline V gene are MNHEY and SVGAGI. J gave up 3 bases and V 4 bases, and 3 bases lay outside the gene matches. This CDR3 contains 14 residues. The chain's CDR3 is CASSSRLAEETQYF. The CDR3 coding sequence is TGTGCCAGCAGTTCACGACTAGCGGAAGAGACCCAGTACTTC.

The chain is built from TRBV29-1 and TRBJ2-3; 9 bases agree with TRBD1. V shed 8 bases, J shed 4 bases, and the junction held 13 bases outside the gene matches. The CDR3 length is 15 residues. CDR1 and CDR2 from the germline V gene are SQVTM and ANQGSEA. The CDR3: CSHRTGAGIADTQYF. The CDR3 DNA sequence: TGCAGCCATAGGACAGGGGCAGGGATAGCAGATACGCAGTATTTT.

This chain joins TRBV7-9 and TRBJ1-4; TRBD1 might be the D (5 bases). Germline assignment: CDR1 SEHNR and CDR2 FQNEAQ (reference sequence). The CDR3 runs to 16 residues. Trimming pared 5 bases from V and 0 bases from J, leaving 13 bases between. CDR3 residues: CASSLGQAATNEKLFF. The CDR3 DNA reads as TGTGCCAGCAGCCTCGGACAAGCTGCAACTAATGAAAAACTGTTTTTT.

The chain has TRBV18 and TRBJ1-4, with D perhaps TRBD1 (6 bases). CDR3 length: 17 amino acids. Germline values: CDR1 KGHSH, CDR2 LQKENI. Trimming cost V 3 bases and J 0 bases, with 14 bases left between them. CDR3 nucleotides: TGTGCCAGCTCACCGCAGGGGTCCCTCTCAACTAATGAAAAACTGTTTTTT. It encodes CASSPQGSLSTNEKLFF. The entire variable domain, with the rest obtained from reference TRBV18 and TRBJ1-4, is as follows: NAGVMQNPRHLVRRRGQEARLRCSPMKGHSHVYWYRQLPEEGLKFMVYLQKENIIDESGMPKERFSAEFPKEGPSILRIQQVVRGDSAAYFCASSPQGSLSTNEKLFFGSGTQLSVL.

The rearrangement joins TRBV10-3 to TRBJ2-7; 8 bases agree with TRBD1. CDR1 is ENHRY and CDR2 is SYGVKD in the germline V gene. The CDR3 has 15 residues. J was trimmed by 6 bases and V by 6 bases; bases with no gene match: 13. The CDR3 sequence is CAIRVAAGGEGEQYF. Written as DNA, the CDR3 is TGTGCCATCAGAGTGGCCGCAGGGGGCGAGGGCGAGCAGTACTTC.

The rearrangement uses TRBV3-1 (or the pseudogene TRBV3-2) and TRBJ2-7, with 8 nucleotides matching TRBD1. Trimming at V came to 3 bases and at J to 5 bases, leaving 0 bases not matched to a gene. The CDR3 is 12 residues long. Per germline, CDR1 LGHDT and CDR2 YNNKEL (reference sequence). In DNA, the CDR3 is TGTGCCAGCAGCCAGGACAGGGACGAGCAGTACTTC. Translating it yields CASSQDRDEQYF.

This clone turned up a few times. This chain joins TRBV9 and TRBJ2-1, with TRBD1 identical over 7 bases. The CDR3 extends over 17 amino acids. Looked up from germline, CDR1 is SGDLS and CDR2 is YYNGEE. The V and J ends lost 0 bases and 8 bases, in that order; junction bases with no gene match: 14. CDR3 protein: CASSVAVGGAFRYEQFF. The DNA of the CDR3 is TGTGCCAGCAGCGTAGCCGTAGGGGGCGCGTTTAGGTATGAGCAGTTCTTC.

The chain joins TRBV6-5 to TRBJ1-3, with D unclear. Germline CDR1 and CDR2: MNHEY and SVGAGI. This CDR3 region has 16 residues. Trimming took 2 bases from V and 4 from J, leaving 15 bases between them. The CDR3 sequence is CASSYAVPQWGNTIYF. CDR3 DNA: TGTGCCAGCAGTTACGCCGTCCCCCAGTGGGGAAACACCATATATTTT.

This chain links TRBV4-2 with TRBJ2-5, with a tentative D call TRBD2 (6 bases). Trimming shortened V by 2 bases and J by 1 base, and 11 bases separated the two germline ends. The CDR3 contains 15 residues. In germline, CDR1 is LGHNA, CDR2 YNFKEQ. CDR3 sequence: CASSQSDYLQETQYF. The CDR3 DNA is TGTGCCAGCAGCCAATCGGACTACCTCCAAGAGACCCAGTACTTC.

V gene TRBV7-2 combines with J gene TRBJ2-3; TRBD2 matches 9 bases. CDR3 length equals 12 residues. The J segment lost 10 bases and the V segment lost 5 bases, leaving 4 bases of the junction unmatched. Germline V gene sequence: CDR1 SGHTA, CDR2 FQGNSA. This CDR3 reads CASSRRGGAQYF. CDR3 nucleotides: TGTGCCAGCAGCCGGCGGGGGGGAGCGCAGTATTTT.

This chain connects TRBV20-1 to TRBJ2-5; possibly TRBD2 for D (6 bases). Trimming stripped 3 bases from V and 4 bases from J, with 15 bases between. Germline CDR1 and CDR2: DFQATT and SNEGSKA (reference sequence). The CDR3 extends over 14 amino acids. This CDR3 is CSASPPGLRETQYF. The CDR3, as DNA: TGCAGTGCTAGTCCCCCGGGACTTCGAGAGACCCAGTACTTC.

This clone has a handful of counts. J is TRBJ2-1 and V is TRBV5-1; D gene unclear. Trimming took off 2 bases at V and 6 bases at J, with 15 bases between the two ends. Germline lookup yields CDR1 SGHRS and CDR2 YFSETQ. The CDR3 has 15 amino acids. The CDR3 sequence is CASSFDSPRFNEQFF. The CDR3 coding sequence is TGCGCCAGCAGCTTCGACTCCCCACGGTTCAATGAGCAGTTCTTC.

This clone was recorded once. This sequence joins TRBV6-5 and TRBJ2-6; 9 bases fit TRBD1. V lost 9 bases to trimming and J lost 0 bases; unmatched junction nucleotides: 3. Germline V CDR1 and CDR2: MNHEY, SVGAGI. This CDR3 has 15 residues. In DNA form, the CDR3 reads TGTGCCAGGGGACAGGGAGACTCTGGGGCCAACGTCCTGACTTTC. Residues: CARGQGDSGANVLTF.